This TCR beta chain was found in a study of cytomegalovirus exposure and HLA in healthy donors. Study-level findings and limits: Rare sequences made up most TCRs, while some public TCRs were found in many donors. In a later analysis, HLA-C alleles had the fewest associated TCRs, DRB1 alleles the most. A later analysis reported that several of the most significant clusters appeared to be linked to common viral pathogens, among them Epstein-Barr virus.

As regards this clone: What it binds is not known.

In the PCR, 60 Vbeta and 13 Jbeta primers were used. Generated by immunoSEQ multiplex PCR, the TCRdb table keeps only in-frame clones and is missing some. The data show 170,000 or so clones, 75% to 90% seen once. Germline lookup yields CDR1 SGHRS and CDR2 YFSETQ. Trimming removed 1 base from V and 5 bases from J, with 19 bases in between. The CDR3 is 16 residues long. Healthy bone marrow donors supplied every sample. The V and J genes are TRBV5-1 and TRBJ2-7, with D possibly TRBD1 on 6 matching bases. The sequence was collected from a boy aged 5-17 years in good health and CMV-seronegative. Material for sequencing was PBMCs. CDR3 sequence reads: CASSLISTGKSDEQYF. CDR3 DNA sequence: TGCGCCAGCAGCTTGATTAGCACAGGGAAGTCCGACGAGCAGTACTTC.